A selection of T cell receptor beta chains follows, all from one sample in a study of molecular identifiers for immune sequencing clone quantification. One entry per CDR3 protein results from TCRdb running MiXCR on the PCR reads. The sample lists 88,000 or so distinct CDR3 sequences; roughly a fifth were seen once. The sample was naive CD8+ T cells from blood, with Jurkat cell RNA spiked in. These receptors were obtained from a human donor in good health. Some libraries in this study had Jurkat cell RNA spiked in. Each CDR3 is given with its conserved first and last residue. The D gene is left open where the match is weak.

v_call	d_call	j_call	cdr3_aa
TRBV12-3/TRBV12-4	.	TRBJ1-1	CASSVGSLNTEAFF
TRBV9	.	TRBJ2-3	CASSVETGGADTQYF
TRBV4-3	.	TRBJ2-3	CASSRGVIKGLDTQYF
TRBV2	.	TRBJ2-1	CARRRGTDEQFF
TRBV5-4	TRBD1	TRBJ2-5	CASSSSQGAETQYF
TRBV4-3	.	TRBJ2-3	CASSQEWQGGMNTQYF
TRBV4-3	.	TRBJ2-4	CASSQGSDGAQYF
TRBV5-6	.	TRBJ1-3	CASTLLDISGNTIYF
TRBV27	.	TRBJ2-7	CASSFNEAYEQYF
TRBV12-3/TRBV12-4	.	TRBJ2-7	CASSLAGSSCEQYF
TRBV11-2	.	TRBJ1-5	CASSLGGDYQPQHF
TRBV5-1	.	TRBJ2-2	CASSLYSENTGELFF
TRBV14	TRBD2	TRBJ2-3	CASSQGGLAGVYRGTDTQYF
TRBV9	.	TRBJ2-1	CASSVRGALNEQFF
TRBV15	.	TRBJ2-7	CATSRDLGQDYEQYF
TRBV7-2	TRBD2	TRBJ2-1	CASSFPGGLAGGPENEQFF
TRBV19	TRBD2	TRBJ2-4	CASSIDPSGKDIQYF
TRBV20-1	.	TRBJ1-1	CSAEPLLTRAFF
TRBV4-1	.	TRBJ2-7	CASSQVWGKGYEQYF
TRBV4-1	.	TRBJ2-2	CASSQDPMDAGELFF
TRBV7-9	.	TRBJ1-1	CASSLYYGENTEAFF
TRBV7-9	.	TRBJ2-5	CASSLVDETQYF
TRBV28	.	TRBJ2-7	CASRGVPGHLSYEQYF
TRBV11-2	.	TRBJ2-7	CASSLYPYEQYF
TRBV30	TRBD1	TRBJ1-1	CAFAGTGNTEAFF
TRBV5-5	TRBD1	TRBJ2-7	CASSFRQGAISSYEQYF
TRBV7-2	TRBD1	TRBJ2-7	CASSLGPGQGADEQYF